The 25 T cell receptor beta chains reported below all come from one sample, sequenced in a study of CD8+CD57+ T cells in acquired aplastic anemia. CDR3 and TCR beta VDJ profiling relied on a genomic DNA template. One entry per CDR3 protein, called by TCRdb with MiXCR from the reads. The table shows 150,000 to 200,000 distinct CDR3 sequences, with around 60% occurring only once. Previously, flow cytometry had revealed CD8+CD57+ cell expansion in the patients chosen for sequencing. Sequencing was performed on sorted CD4+, CD8+, or CD8+CD57+ T cells (not recorded which) from PBMCs. These receptors were taken from a human donor with aplastic anemia.

Concerning this clonotype itself: At one end the junction does not follow the germline gene, possibly because of a read error. The chain combines TRBV7-2 with TRBJ1-1; a weak D match, TRBD1 (5 bases). Germline values: CDR1 SGHTA, CDR2 FQGNSA. CDR3 length equals 16 residues. The CDR3 coding sequence is TGTGCCAGCAGCTTCCTGGGGACCCTTGAGAACACTGAAGCTTCCTTT. Its protein is CASSFLGTLENTEASF. The full variable domain, rest sourced from reference TRBV7-2 and TRBJ1-1, is GAGVSQSPSNKVTEKGKDVELRCDPISGHTALYWYRQSLGQGLEFLIYFQGNSAPDKSGLPSDRFSAERTGGSVSTLTIQRTQQEDSAVYLCASSFLGTLENTEASFGQGTRLTVV.

V usage is TRBV4-2 and J usage is TRBJ1-2, with D unclear. The CDR3 consists of 14 residues. The V and J ends lost 1 base and 4 bases respectively, with 10 bases between them. Germline V gives CDR1 LGHNA, CDR2 YNFKEQ. The CDR3 reads CASSQGGRSYGYTF. In nucleotides, the CDR3 is TGTGCCAGCAGCCAAGGAGGCAGGTCCTATGGCTACACCTTC.

This chain joins TRBV2 and TRBJ1-6; no firm D call. V lost 3 bases, J lost 6 bases, and 6 bases lay in between. This CDR3 has 13 amino acids. CDR1 and CDR2 (germline): SNHLY, FYNNEI. DNA for the CDR3: TGTGCCAGCAGTGACGAGAGTAATTCACCCCTCCACTTT. As protein: CASSDESNSPLHF.

The table lists this clonotype with many counts. This CDR3 reads CASSVEQGTGNTIYF. CDR3 DNA sequence: TGTGCCAGCAGCGTAGAACAGGGGACTGGAAACACCATATATTTT. J is TRBJ1-3 and V is TRBV9; 7 bases align to TRBD1. V dropped 0 bases and J dropped 2; count of bases not matched to a gene: 2. The CDR3 totals 15 residues. Germline lookup yields CDR1 SGDLS and CDR2 YYNGEE. Full variable domain (outside the CDR3, taken from reference TRBV9 and TRBJ1-3): DSGVTQTPKHLITATGQRVTLRCSPRSGDLSVYWYQQSLDQGLQFLIQYYNGEERAKGNILERFSAQQFPDLHSELNLSSLELGDSALYFCASSVEQGTGNTIYFGEGSWLTVV.

The V call is TRBV5-6, the J call TRBJ2-3, with 11 bases that match TRBD2. Looked up from germline, CDR1 is SGHDT and CDR2 is YYEEEE. The CDR3 is 15 residues long. With V trimmed by 4 bases and J by 6 bases, 7 bases remained unmatched. CDR3 in amino acids: CASSGRLAGPDTQYF. In DNA, the CDR3 is TGTGCCAGCAGCGGACGACTAGCGGGGCCGGATACGCAGTATTTT.

Only a few counts were recorded for this clonotype. V usage is TRBV20-1 and J usage is TRBJ2-5, with 8 bases that match TRBD1. The CDR3 length is 14 residues. Losses at the gene ends were 6 bases for V and 2 bases for J; bases not matched to a gene: 8. Germline CDR1 is DFQATT and CDR2 is SNEGSKA (reference sequence). CDR3 nucleotide sequence: TGCAGTGCCCGGATATGGGACAGGCAAGAGACCCAGTACTTC. Translating gives CSARIWDRQETQYF.

The V gene is TRBV7-9, the J gene TRBJ1-6; D uncertain. The CDR3 contains 11 residues. Between the trimmed V and J ends, which lost 5 bases and 10 bases, there was a span of 6 bases. Germline loops: CDR1 SEHNR, CDR2 FQNEAQ (reference sequence). The CDR3 DNA sequence: TGTGCCAGCAGCCGACGGTCACCCCTCCACTTT. Protein: CASSRRSPLHF.

This clonotype was found once. The genes are TRBV24-1 and TRBJ2-3; D not resolved. Germline CDR1 KGHDR, CDR2 SFDVKD. The CDR3 has 10 residues. The CDR3 protein is CVGFTDTQYF. The CDR3, as DNA: TGTGTCGGCTTCACAGATACGCAGTATTTT.

The table lists this clonotype with many counts. The chain uses TRBV9 and TRBJ2-5; TRBD2 matches at 15 bases. CDR3 size: 18 residues. Losses at the gene ends were 4 bases for V and 5 bases for J; bases not matched to a gene: 12. Germline CDR1 reads SGDLS; CDR2 reads YYNGEE. CDR3 protein: CASSSGLAGGPVGETQYF. The CDR3 region has the DNA TGTGCCAGCAGCTCCGGACTAGCGGGGGGGCCGGTGGGGGAGACCCAGTACTTC.

The rearrangement links TRBV2 to TRBJ1-2, with 9 bases fitting TRBD1. The trim removed 4 bases at V and 3 bases at J, leaving 6 bases unmatched. This CDR3 comprises 15 residues. CDR1 is SNHLY and CDR2 is FYNNEI in the germline V gene. The CDR3 DNA reads TGTGCCAGCAGTGTGAGGGACAGGGCTCACTATGGCTACACCTTC. This gives the protein CASSVRDRAHYGYTF.

Notes on this clonotype: The final CDR3 position lacks the conserved phenylalanine or tryptophan, pointing to a likely read error. The limits of the CDR3 on the DNA are not certain, so only TCRdb's listed CDR3 is given. V gene TRBV7-8 combines with J gene TRBJ2-1; the table's D call TRBD1 went unverified against the DNA. The germline CDR1 and CDR2 sequences are SGHVS and FQNEAQ. Including both end residues, the CDR3 is 16 amino acids long. Here the CDR3 reads CASSLAAGGSYNEQSL.

This clonotype was detected many times. The chain carries TRBV6-1 and TRBJ1-5, with a weak D call TRBD1 (6 bases). CDR1 and CDR2 (germline): MNHNS, SASEGT. V shed 6 bases and J shed 0 bases, with 15 bases lying between them. The CDR3 covers 16 residues. In nucleotides, the CDR3 is TGTGCCAGCAGCGTAGGACAGACAAATAGCAATCAGCCCCAGCATTTT. Translated, it gives CASSVGQTNSNQPQHF.

The genes are TRBV7-9 and TRBJ2-1; the D gene is possibly TRBD2 (5 bases). Trimming shortened V by 4 bases and J by 12 bases, and 16 bases separated the two germline ends. The CDR3 is 13 residues long. Germline V CDR1 and CDR2: SEHNR, FQNEAQ (reference sequence). This CDR3 is CASSSEAEVGQFF. In DNA, the CDR3 is TGTGCCAGCAGCTCCGAGGCGGAGGTAGGGCAGTTCTTC.

The chain joins TRBV24-1 to TRBJ2-1, with TRBD2 matching over 13 bases. The germline CDR1 and CDR2 sequences are KGHDR and SFDVKD. V lost 2 bases and J lost 8; bases outside the gene matches: 2. There are 15 residues in the CDR3. The CDR3 region is CATSDWTSGSYEQFF. The CDR3 nucleotides read TGTGCCACCAGTGATTGGACTAGCGGGAGCTATGAGCAGTTCTTC.

V is TRBV20-1 and J is TRBJ1-2, with 7 bases fitting TRBD1. CDR1 DFQATT and CDR2 SNEGSKA come from the germline V gene (reference sequence). The CDR3 is 14 residues long. The V segment lost 1 base and the J segment 4 bases; nucleotides outside the gene matches: 6. In DNA form, the CDR3 reads TGCAGTGCTAGAGGGGAGGGGGCTGGCTATGGCTACACCTTC. Protein: CSARGEGAGYGYTF.

This clonotype occurred many times. This chain connects TRBV10-3 to TRBJ2-4, with unresolved D. CDR3 length: 21 amino acids. Germline lookup yields CDR1 ENHRY and CDR2 SYGVKD. V shed 2 bases and J shed 0 bases, with 26 bases lying between them. CDR3 sequence reads: CAISEEEPVVVEWGAKNIQYF. The CDR3 DNA reads TGTGCCATCAGTGAGGAGGAACCAGTAGTGGTGGAGTGGGGAGCCAAAAACATTCAGTACTTC.

Only a few counts were recorded for this clonotype. The chain recombines TRBV20-1 with TRBJ2-7; D might be TRBD2 (5 bases). Germline-derived CDR1 and CDR2 are DFQATT and SNEGSKA (reference sequence). This CDR3 contains 12 residues. Trimming removed 5 bases from V and 0 bases from J, with 8 bases in between. Written as DNA, the CDR3 is TGCAGTGCTCGGGAAAGCTCCTACGAGCAGTACTTC. It encodes CSARESSYEQYF.

The count of this clonotype is one. The junction does not match germline at one end; this may be a read error. The chain links TRBV7-7 to TRBJ1-5; TRBD1 is a possible D gene (5 bases). The CDR3 has 19 residues. CDR1 is SSHAT and CDR2 is FNYEAQ in the germline V gene (reference sequence). This chain's CDR3 is CASSPQLPNWTTRTQPQHF. DNA of the CDR3: TGTGCTAGCAGCCCGCAATTACCAAACTGGACAACAAGGACTCAGCCCCAGCATTTT.

The genes are TRBV24-1 and TRBJ2-2, with a weak D call TRBD1 (7 bases). The CDR3 is 11 residues long. Looked up from germline, CDR1 is KGHDR and CDR2 is SFDVKD. V lost 12 bases to trimming and J lost 6 bases, with 10 bases between them. The CDR3 DNA reads TGTGCCGCGGGACAGCCCGGGGAGCTGTTTTTT. It is translated as CAAGQPGELFF.

This clonotype appeared a few times. The V gene is TRBV20-1, the J gene TRBJ2-1; TRBD1 matches at 8 bases. This CDR3 is 13 amino acids long. V shed 6 bases and J 8 bases; nucleotides not matched to a gene: 9. Germline V gene data show CDR1 as DFQATT and CDR2 as SNEGSKA (reference sequence). CDR3 sequence (DNA): TGCAGTGCGCTAAGGGACAGGCGCGATGAGCAGTTCTTC. Its translation is CSALRDRRDEQFF.

Of note for this clonotype: Mismatch with germline at one junction end may stem from a read error. The chain carries TRBV20-1 and TRBJ2-3; TRBD2 aligns across 7 bases. Germline V gene lookup returns CDR1 DFQATT and CDR2 SNEGSKA (reference sequence). There are 12 residues in the CDR3. CDR3 sequence (DNA): TGCAGTGCTAGGCCCCCTAGCGGACCTCTGCATTTT. It translates to CSARPPSGPLHF.

The chain couples TRBV7-9 to TRBJ1-6, with a tentative D call TRBD1 (5 bases). Germline V gene lookup returns CDR1 SEHNR and CDR2 FQNEAQ (reference sequence). The CDR3 is 15 amino acids. Trimming pared 5 bases from V and 5 bases from J, leaving 13 bases between. CDR3 sequence (DNA): TGTGCCAGCAGCCCCTGGGACGGCCATAATTCACCCCTCCACTTT. Translation gives CASSPWDGHNSPLHF. Variable domain in full (rest from reference TRBV7-9 and TRBJ1-6): DTGVSQNPRHKITKRGQNVTFRCDPISEHNRLYWYRQTLGQGPEFLTYFQNEAQLEKSRLLSDRFSAERPKGSFSTLEIQRTEQGDSAMYLCASSPWDGHNSPLHFGNGTRLTVT.

This clonotype was seen a few times. This chain joins TRBV2 and TRBJ1-2, with D uncertain. The CDR3 contains 14 residues. The V end lost 6 bases, the J end lost 7 bases, and 18 bases lay between the germline ends. Germline V gives CDR1 SNHLY, CDR2 FYNNEI. CDR3 sequence: CASRAGPRAGGYTF. In DNA form, the CDR3 reads TGTGCCAGCAGGGCGGGCCCTCGAGCGGGTGGCTACACCTTC.

A remark on this clonotype: A junction boundary mismatches the germline segment, possibly from a read error. The CDR3 DNA reads TGCAGTGCTAGAGATCTTGCGGGGGCCGATCTCAGTGAGCAGTTTTTT. The encoded protein is CSARDLAGADLSEQFF. The chain uses TRBV20-1 and TRBJ2-2; TRBD2 might be the D (7 bases). Looked up from germline, CDR1 is DFQATT and CDR2 is SNEGSKA (reference sequence). This CDR3 is 16 amino acids long.

On this clonotype itself: At one boundary the junction diverges from the germline segment, which might be a read error. This rearrangement joins TRBV19 to TRBJ1-3; D is unresolved. This CDR3 contains 16 residues. Germline loops: CDR1 LNHDA, CDR2 SQIVND (reference sequence). CDR3 DNA: TGTGCCAGTAGTAGCGATGTCAGTACCTCTGGAAACACCATATACTTT. Protein: CASSSDVSTSGNTIYF.